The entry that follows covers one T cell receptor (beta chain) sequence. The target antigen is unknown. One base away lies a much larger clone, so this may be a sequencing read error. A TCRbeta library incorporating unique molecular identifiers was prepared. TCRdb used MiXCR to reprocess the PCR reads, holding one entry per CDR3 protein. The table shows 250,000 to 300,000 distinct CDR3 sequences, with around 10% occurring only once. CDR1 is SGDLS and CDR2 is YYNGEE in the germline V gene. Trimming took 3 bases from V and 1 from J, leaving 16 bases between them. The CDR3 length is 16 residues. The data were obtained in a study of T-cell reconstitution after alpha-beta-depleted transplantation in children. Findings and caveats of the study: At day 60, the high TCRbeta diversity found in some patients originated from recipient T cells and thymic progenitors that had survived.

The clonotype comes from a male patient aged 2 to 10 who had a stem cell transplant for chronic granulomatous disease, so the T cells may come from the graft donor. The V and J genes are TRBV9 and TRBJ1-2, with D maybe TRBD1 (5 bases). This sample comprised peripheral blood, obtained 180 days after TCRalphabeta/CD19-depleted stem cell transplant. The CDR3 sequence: CASSAGTGSINYGYTF. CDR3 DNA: TGTGCCAGCAGCGCCGGGACGGGATCAATTAACTATGGCTACACCTTC.